The 12 T cell receptor beta chains given below trace back to one sample, sequenced in a study of blood T cell repertoires in COVID-19. Assay: immunoSEQ multiplex PCR; the TCRdb copy retains only in-frame clones and omits some. The sample has approximately 70,000 clones; more than 60% are singletons. Sequencing used peripheral blood. These TCRs come from a woman in her 50s with acute or convalescent COVID-19.

The V and J genes are TRBV27 and TRBJ1-2; no clear D gene. This CDR3 has 15 amino acids. V was cut by 8 bases and J by 4 bases, with 20 bases left in between. CDR1 MNHEY and CDR2 SMNVEV come from the germline V gene (reference sequence). CDR3 residues: CASSVSVAPGYGYTF. The CDR3 DNA reads TGTGCCAGCTCAGTTTCCGTGGCACCAGGCTATGGCTACACCTTC.

V gene TRBV12-3 or TRBV12-4 combines with J gene TRBJ1-2, with D hard to call. Trimming took 6 bases from V and 7 from J, leaving 9 bases between them. CDR3 length: 11 amino acids. This CDR3 reads CASRGGAGYTF. CDR3 nucleotides: TGTGCCAGCAGGGGAGGTGCTGGCTACACCTTC.

The rearrangement uses TRBV5-4 and TRBJ2-3; 9 nucleotides line up with TRBD1. V lost 4 bases and J lost 9; bases outside the gene matches: 12. Germline values: CDR1 SGHNT, CDR2 YYREEE (reference sequence). This CDR3 is built from 15 residues. The CDR3 sequence is CASSPRDRERGTQYF. The CDR3 DNA is TGTGCCAGCAGCCCCCGGGACAGGGAGAGAGGGACGCAGTATTTT.

The chain joins TRBV2 to TRBJ1-1, with D hard to call. CDR1 and CDR2 from the germline V gene are SNHLY and FYNNEI. The CDR3 has 12 amino acids. Between the trimmed V and J ends, which lost 6 bases and 2 bases, there was a span of 7 bases. CDR3 amino acids: CASRRENTEAFF. DNA of the CDR3: TGTGCCAGCAGGCGAGAAAACACTGAAGCTTTCTTT.

This clone was recorded a few times. In nucleotides, the CDR3 is TGTGCCAGCGGTAACACAGGGGTAAATAATTCACCCCTCCACTTT. It translates to CASGNTGVNNSPLHF. The chain has TRBV28 and TRBJ1-6, with TRBD1 identical over 7 bases. The germline V gene has CDR1 MDHEN and CDR2 SYDVKM. The junction had 9 bases not matched to a gene; V was cut back by 8 bases and J by 5 bases. The CDR3 contains 15 residues.

The rearrangement links TRBV19 to TRBJ1-3; tentative D call: TRBD1 (5 bases). Germline CDR1 reads LNHDA; CDR2 reads SQIVND (reference sequence). The CDR3 totals 15 residues. Trimming shortened V by 0 bases and J by 5 bases, and 11 bases separated the two germline ends. CDR3 residues: CASSIETGLRNTIYF. Written as DNA, the CDR3 is TGTGCCAGTAGTATAGAAACGGGACTGCGAAACACCATATATTTT.

J is TRBJ2-1 and V is TRBV6-5; 9 nucleotides line up with TRBD2. The CDR3 contains 14 residues. The germline CDR1 and CDR2 sequences are MNHEY and SVGAGI. V gave up 6 bases and J gave up 7 bases; unmatched junction bases: 7. The CDR3 DNA reads TGTGCCAGCAGCTGGACTAGCGCAAGGAATGAGCAGTTCTTC. Translation gives CASSWTSARNEQFF.

The chain uses TRBV7-9 and TRBJ2-2; D is possibly TRBD1 (5 bases). Trimming cost V 5 bases and J 5 bases, with 24 bases left between them. Germline V gives CDR1 SEHNR, CDR2 FQNEAQ (reference sequence). CDR3 length: 18 residues. CDR3 DNA sequence: TGTGCCAGCAGCCTAGGGGCGACGACAATAATCGGAACCGGGGAGCTGTTTTTT. Its translation is CASSLGATTIIGTGELFF.

V is TRBV20-1 and J is TRBJ2-1; maybe TRBD2 (6 bases). The germline V and J ends were trimmed by 3 bases and 8 bases, with 17 bases remaining between them. Germline-derived CDR1 and CDR2 are DFQATT and SNEGSKA (reference sequence). This CDR3 region has 14 residues. CDR3 residues: CSASMAGYMDEQFF. The DNA of the CDR3 is TGCAGTGCTAGTATGGCGGGATACATGGATGAGCAGTTCTTC.

The V gene is TRBV5-1, the J gene TRBJ2-5; 11 bases map to TRBD2. J was trimmed by 5 bases and V by 0 bases; bases with no gene match: 3. CDR3 length equals 15 residues. Germline V gene lookup returns CDR1 SGHRS and CDR2 YFSETQ. This CDR3 is CASSLGLAGIETQYF. CDR3 nucleotides: TGCGCCAGCAGCTTGGGACTAGCGGGAATTGAGACCCAGTACTTC.

The rearrangement links TRBV6-5 to TRBJ1-2, with 9 bases identical to TRBD1. Germline assignment: CDR1 MNHEY and CDR2 SVGAGI. J was trimmed by 2 bases and V by 5 bases; bases with no gene match: 6. The CDR3 has 15 residues. This CDR3 reads CASSPYGQGNYGYTF. The CDR3 region has the DNA TGTGCCAGCAGTCCCTACGGACAGGGGAACTATGGCTACACCTTC.

This clone was seen just once. V and J are TRBV11-2 and TRBJ2-7, with 9 bases aligning to TRBD2. Germline V gives CDR1 SGHAT, CDR2 FQNNGV. CDR3 length equals 16 residues. J was trimmed by 5 bases and V by 1 base; bases with no gene match: 9. CDR3 sequence reads: CASSLAGASGINEQYF. In DNA, the CDR3 is TGTGCCAGCAGCTTAGCAGGGGCTAGCGGGATAAACGAGCAGTACTTC.